This T cell receptor beta chain was captured by sequencing in a study of PD-L1 blockade in urothelial cancer. The data were produced by immunoSEQ multiplex PCR, yet TCRdb's version contains in-frame clones alone and is incomplete. This table holds around 80,000 clones, about nine tenths found once. CDR1 is MGHDK, CDR2 SYGVNS, per germline. This CDR3 region has 14 residues. On this clone: Relative to the germline gene, one junction end is altered; a read error may explain this.

The TCR sequence derives from a woman between 65 and 79 years old with urothelial cancer. The sequences come from PBMCs, collected around atezolizumab (anti-PD-L1) treatment. This chain links TRBV25-1 with TRBJ2-1, with D tentatively TRBD1 (6 bases). CDR3 sequence (DNA): TGTGCCAGCAGTAAATATACAGGGAAGAATGAGCAGTTCTTC. Protein sequence: CASSKYTGKNEQFF.